The rows below give T cell receptor beta chains drawn from one sample of a study of T-cell reconstitution after alpha-beta-depleted transplantation in children. Each CDR3 protein gets one entry after TCRdb re-called the PCR reads with MiXCR. The profile shows around 600,000 distinct CDR3 sequences, 16% of them singletons. Sequencing was performed on PBMCs from the stem cell graft donor, taken from the stem cell graft. These receptors were collected from a human donor who donated a stem cell graft to a child with acute myeloid leukemia. The CDR3 runs from the conserved cysteine through the conserved F or W. A D gene is named only where the DNA matches it firmly. Expanded clones are given a class, and other clones once, few, many or no size at all.

v_call: TRBV7-9; j_call: TRBJ1-6; clone_size: NA; d_call: NA; cdr3_nt: TGTGCCAGCAGCTTAGGGGGGCCGGGAGGAGCCCTCCACTTT; cdr3_aa: CASSLGGPGGALHF
v_call: TRBV7-9; j_call: TRBJ2-7; clone_size: NA; d_call: TRBD2; cdr3_nt: TGTGCCAGCGCCCCCACTAGCGGGGGGACTCTCGAGCAGTACTTC; cdr3_aa: CASAPTSGGTLEQYF
v_call: TRBV24-1; j_call: TRBJ1-5; clone_size: many; d_call: NA; cdr3_nt: TGTGCCACCGCACCAGGACAATACAATCAGCCCCAGCATTTT; cdr3_aa: CATAPGQYNQPQHF
v_call: TRBV20-1; j_call: TRBJ1-6; clone_size: NA; d_call: NA; cdr3_nt: TGCAGTGCCACGGATACGGGACTCAGCTCCTATAATTCACCCCTCCACTTT; cdr3_aa: CSATDTGLSSYNSPLHF
v_call: TRBV29-1; j_call: TRBJ1-2; clone_size: many; d_call: NA; cdr3_nt: TGCAGCGTTTCGGAGGCCGAATACACCTTC; cdr3_aa: CSVSEAEYTF
v_call: TRBV6-1; j_call: TRBJ2-1; clone_size: NA; d_call: NA; cdr3_nt: TGTGCCAGCAGCTCACTAGCTACCTACAATGAGCAGTTCTTC; cdr3_aa: CASSSLATYNEQFF
v_call: TRBV7-6; j_call: TRBJ2-2; clone_size: many; d_call: NA; cdr3_nt: TGTGCCAGCAGCCCGCATGGGGCCGGGGAGCTGTTTTTT; cdr3_aa: CASSPHGAGELFF
v_call: TRBV7-2; j_call: TRBJ2-1; clone_size: NA; d_call: NA; cdr3_nt: TGTGCCAGCAGCTCCCCGCGCAGGGAAGGATCCTACAATGAGCAGTTCTTC; cdr3_aa: CASSSPRREGSYNEQFF
v_call: TRBV7-2; j_call: TRBJ1-1; clone_size: NA; d_call: NA; cdr3_nt: TGTGCCAGCAGCTTACAGCCCGTGGGATCCACTGAAGCTTTCTTT; cdr3_aa: CASSLQPVGSTEAFF
v_call: TRBV20-1; j_call: TRBJ1-5; clone_size: many; d_call: NA; cdr3_nt: TGCAGTGCGGAGACAGCCAATCAGCCCCAGCATTTT; cdr3_aa: CSAETANQPQHF
v_call: TRBV7-2; j_call: TRBJ2-7; clone_size: NA; d_call: TRBD2; cdr3_nt: TGTGCCAGCAGCTCTTCGGCGGGGGGCCCGGTCTACGAGCAGTACTTC; cdr3_aa: CASSSSAGGPVYEQYF
v_call: TRBV3-1; j_call: TRBJ1-1; clone_size: NA; d_call: TRBD1; cdr3_nt: TGTGCCAGCAGCCAAGGAGGGGACAGTCAAGCTTTCTTT; cdr3_aa: CASSQGGDSQAFF
v_call: TRBV5-1; j_call: TRBJ2-2; clone_size: once; d_call: NA; cdr3_nt: TGCGCCAGCAGCTTGACTCCTCCCGGGGAGCTGTTTTTT; cdr3_aa: CASSLTPPGELFF
v_call: TRBV27; j_call: TRBJ2-1; clone_size: many; d_call: NA; cdr3_nt: TGTGCCAGCAGTCCCCGGGGGCTGTTGCAGTTCTTC; cdr3_aa: CASSPRGLLQFF
v_call: TRBV6-1; j_call: TRBJ2-2; clone_size: NA; d_call: NA; cdr3_nt: TGTACCAGCAGCTGGGACTCCAGGACCGGGGAGCTGTTTTTT; cdr3_aa: CTSSWDSRTGELFF
v_call: TRBV7-2; j_call: TRBJ2-1; clone_size: many; d_call: TRBD1; cdr3_nt: TGTGCCAGCAGACCAGGGGGCGGAAACAATGAGCAGTTCTTC; cdr3_aa: CASRPGGGNNEQFF